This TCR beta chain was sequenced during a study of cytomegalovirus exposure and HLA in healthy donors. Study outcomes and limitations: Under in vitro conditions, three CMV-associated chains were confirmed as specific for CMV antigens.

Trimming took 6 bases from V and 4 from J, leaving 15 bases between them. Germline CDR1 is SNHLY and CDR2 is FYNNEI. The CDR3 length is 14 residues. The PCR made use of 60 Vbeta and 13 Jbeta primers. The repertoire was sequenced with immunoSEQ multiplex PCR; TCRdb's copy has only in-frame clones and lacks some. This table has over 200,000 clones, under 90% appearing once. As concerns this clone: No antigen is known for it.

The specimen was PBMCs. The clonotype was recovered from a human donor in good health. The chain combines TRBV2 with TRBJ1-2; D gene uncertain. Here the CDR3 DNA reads TGTGCCAGCAGCCCCACCGGGTCCTCCTATGGCTACACCTTC. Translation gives CASSPTGSSYGYTF.